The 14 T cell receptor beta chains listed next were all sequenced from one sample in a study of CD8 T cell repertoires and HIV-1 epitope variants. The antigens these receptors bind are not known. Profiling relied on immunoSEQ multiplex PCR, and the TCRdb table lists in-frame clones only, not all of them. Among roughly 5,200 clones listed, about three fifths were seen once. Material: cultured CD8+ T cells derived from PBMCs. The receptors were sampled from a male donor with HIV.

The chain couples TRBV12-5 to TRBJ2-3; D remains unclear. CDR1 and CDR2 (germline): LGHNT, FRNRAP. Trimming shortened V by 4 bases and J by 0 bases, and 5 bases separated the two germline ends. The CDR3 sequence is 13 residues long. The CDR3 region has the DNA TGTGCTAGTGGTTCGACGAGCACAGATACGCAGTATTTT. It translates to CASGSTSTDTQYF.

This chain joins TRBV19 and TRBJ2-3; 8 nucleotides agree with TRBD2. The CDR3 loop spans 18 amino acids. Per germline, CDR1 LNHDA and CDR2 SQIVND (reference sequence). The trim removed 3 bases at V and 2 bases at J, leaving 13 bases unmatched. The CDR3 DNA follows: TGTGCCAGTAGTATGCCCAATCTAGCGGGCGTACACACAGATACGCAGTATTTT. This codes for CASSMPNLAGVHTDTQYF.

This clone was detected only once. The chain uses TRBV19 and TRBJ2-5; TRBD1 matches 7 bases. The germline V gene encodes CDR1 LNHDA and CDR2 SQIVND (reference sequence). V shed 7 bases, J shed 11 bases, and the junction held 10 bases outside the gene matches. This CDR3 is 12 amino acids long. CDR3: CASTSDQGEQYF. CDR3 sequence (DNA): TGTGCCAGTACCTCAGACCAGGGGGAGCAGTACTTC.

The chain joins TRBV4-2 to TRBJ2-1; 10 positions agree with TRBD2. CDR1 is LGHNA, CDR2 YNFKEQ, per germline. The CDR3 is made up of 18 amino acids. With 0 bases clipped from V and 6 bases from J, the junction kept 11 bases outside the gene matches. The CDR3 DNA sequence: TGTGCCAGCAGCCAAGAGGGGCCAGACACTAGCGGGGCCAATGAGCAGTTCTTC. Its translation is CASSQEGPDTSGANEQFF.

The CDR3 here is CASSLAGFGETQYF. CDR3 in DNA: TGTGCCAGCAGCTTAGCCGGGTTTGGAGAGACCCAGTACTTC. This rearrangement joins TRBV7-9 to TRBJ2-5; D gene uncertain. Germline-derived CDR1 and CDR2 are SEHNR and FQNEAQ (reference sequence). Trimming took 0 bases from V and 4 from J, leaving 9 bases between them. This CDR3 comprises 14 residues.

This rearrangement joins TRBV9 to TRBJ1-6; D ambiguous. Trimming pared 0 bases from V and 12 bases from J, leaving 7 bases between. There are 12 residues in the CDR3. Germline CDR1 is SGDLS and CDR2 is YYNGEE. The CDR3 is CASSVEGLPLHF. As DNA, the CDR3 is TGTGCCAGCAGCGTAGAAGGGTTACCCCTCCACTTT.

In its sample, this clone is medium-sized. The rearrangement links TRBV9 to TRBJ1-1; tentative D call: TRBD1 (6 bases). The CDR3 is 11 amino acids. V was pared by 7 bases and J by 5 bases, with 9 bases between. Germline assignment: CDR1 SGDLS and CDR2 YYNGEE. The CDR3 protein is CASRRGTEAFF. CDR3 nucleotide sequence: TGTGCCAGCCGGAGGGGGACTGAAGCTTTCTTT. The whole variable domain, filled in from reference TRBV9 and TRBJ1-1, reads DSGVTQTPKHLITATGQRVTLRCSPRSGDLSVYWYQQSLDQGLQFLIQYYNGEERAKGNILERFSAQQFPDLHSELNLSSLELGDSALYFCASRRGTEAFFGQGTRLTVV.

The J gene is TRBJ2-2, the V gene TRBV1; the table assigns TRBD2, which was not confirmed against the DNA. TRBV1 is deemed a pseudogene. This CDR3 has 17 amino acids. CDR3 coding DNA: TGCACCAGCAGCCAAGGTTCGGGGGGGCAGGACACCGGGGAGCTGTTTTTT. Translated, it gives CTSSQGSGGQDTGELFF.

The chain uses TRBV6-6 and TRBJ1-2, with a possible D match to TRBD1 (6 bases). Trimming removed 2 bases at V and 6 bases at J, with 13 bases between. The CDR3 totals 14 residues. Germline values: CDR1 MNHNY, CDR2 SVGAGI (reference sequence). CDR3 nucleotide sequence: TGTGCCAGCAGTTACGGGGGGCGCACAAATGGCTACACCTTC. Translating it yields CASSYGGRTNGYTF.

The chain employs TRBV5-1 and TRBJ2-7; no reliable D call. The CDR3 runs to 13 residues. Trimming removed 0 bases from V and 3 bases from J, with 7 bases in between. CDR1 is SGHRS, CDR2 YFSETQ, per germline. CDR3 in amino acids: CASSLAGVYEQYF. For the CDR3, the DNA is TGCGCCAGCAGCTTGGCCGGAGTCTACGAGCAGTACTTC.

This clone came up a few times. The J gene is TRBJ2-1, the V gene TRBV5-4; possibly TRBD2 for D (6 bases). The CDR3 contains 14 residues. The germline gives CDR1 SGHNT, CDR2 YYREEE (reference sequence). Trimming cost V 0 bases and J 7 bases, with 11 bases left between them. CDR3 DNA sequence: TGTGCCAGCAGCTTGGGGGGACTTCTGAATGAGCAGTTCTTC. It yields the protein CASSLGGLLNEQFF.

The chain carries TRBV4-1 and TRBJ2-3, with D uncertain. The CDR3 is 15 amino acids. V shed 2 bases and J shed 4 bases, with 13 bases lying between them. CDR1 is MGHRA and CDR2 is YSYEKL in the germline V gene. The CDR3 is CASSQSAQAADTQYF. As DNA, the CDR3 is TGCGCCAGCAGCCAATCCGCCCAGGCGGCAGATACGCAGTATTTT.

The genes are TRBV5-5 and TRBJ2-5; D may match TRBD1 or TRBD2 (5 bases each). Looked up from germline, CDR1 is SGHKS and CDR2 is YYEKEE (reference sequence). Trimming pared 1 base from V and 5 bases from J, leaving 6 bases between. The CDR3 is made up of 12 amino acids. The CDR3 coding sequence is TGTGCCAGCAGCTTGTGGGGGGAGACCCAGTACTTC. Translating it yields CASSLWGETQYF.

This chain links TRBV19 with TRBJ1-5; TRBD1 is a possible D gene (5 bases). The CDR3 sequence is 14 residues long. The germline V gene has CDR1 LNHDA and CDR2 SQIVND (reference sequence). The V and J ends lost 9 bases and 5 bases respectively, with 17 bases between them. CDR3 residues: CASTLGGIYQPQHF. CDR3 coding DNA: TGTGCCAGCACACTCGGGGGTATCTATCAGCCCCAGCATTTT.